This TCR beta chain was retrieved from a study of shared T cell receptors in the human thymus. Worth noting for this clone: Other DNA sequences in this sample translate to the same CDR3.

This table comes from immunoSEQ multiplex PCR, and its TCRdb copy is limited to in-frame clones, with some not included. This sample has just under 550,000 clones; around three quarters occur once, and the top ten carry more than 0.01%. This CDR3 comprises 13 residues. The V end was cut by 6 bases, the J end by 4 bases, with 13 bases between. Germline CDR1 reads LNHDA; CDR2 reads SQIVND (reference sequence). The same sample was also studied in work on human thymus T cells. As that study records: Corrective surgery for congenital heart defects was being performed on the healthy Finnish infants who were the donors.

The sequence was collected from a boy in the first two years of life with a congenital heart defect. This chain connects TRBV19 to TRBJ2-7, with D possibly TRBD2 on 6 matching bases. The sequenced sample was thymocytes. The CDR3 spells CASSRAEGYEQYF. The CDR3 coding sequence is TGTGCCAGTAGCCGAGCGGAGGGGTACGAGCAGTACTTC.